This section outlines one T cell receptor beta chain sequence together with its context. These data are taken from a study of blood T cell repertoires in COVID-19. Germline values: CDR1 GTSNPN, CDR2 SVGIG (reference sequence). The V and J ends lost 7 bases and 1 base, in that order; junction bases with no gene match: 0. The CDR3 has 11 residues. As handled by the study authors: Reference gene primer amplification in the assay estimated nucleated cell counts. Using immunoSEQ multiplex PCR, the repertoire was profiled, and TCRdb retains in-frame clones only, with some absent. That table is the source of V, J and clone size, and D and trimming were worked out from the DNA. The repertoire consists of approximately 240,000 clones, with 65% to 85% occurring once and the leading ten covering approximately 2.9%.

Sequenced material: peripheral blood. The TCR was taken from a woman in her 30s who had recovered from COVID-19. V and J are TRBV30 and TRBJ1-1, with 7 bases lining up with TRBD1. The CDR3 DNA reads as TGTGCCTACAGGGGGAACACTGAAGCTTTCTTT. Translated, it gives CAYRGNTEAFF.